This T cell receptor (beta chain) was retrieved from a study of beta chain features in type 1 diabetes. Turning to the study itself: There was similarity between patients and healthy donors in age, gender and cell yields. Broader study findings: Here, the possible influence of HLA type (on TCRB rearrangement) remained unresolved.

Unmatched junction bases numbered 6, after V lost 2 bases and J lost 9 bases. The CDR3 has 15 amino acids. Germline values: CDR1 SGHTA, CDR2 FQGNSA. Sequencing targeted expressed TCRB transcripts, as all isolated RNA had been reverse transcribed. Naive, central memory and regulatory T cell samples averaged around 3.9 million reads. The protocol was immunoSEQ multiplex PCR, while the TCRdb copy is restricted to in-frame clones and leaves out a portion. Among roughly 290,000 clones listed, under 8.5% were seen once. A word on this clone: Its antigen is not known.

V gene TRBV7-2 combines with J gene TRBJ2-1; 11 bases are shared with TRBD2. Sequenced material: central memory CD4+ T cells from blood. This receptor was taken from a woman aged 18-29 years in good health. CDR3 sequence (DNA): TGTGCCAGCAGCTTACAACTAGCGGGAGATCGTGAGCAGTTCTTC. This codes for CASSLQLAGDREQFF.